The clone carrying this T cell receptor beta chain was picked up a small number of times. The antigen is unknown. This sample was included in a study of post-analysis software for immune sequencing data. The overall study: As for disease course, relapsing-remitting, secondary progressive and progressive-relapsing multiple sclerosis were all included. Study outcomes and limitations: Those samples that were prepared in the same batch co-clustered strongly by F measure. In patients, TRBV5-6, TRBV5-1 and TRBV20-1 belonged to four or five TRBV segments found more frequently than in controls.

Germline trimming cut 5 bases from V and 8 bases from J; bases unmatched to any gene: 1. Germline loops: CDR1 SGHRS, CDR2 YFSETQ. This CDR3 has 12 amino acids. Unique molecular identifiers were built into the TCR beta cDNA libraries. MiXCR, run by TCRdb on the PCR reads, gives a single entry per CDR3 protein. The data contain a few hundred thousand distinct CDR3 sequences, roughly 45% of them seen just once; the ten biggest clones take up roughly an eighth. The sample comprised blood. V is TRBV5-1 and J is TRBJ1-6, with 7 bases matching TRBD1. The receptor was isolated from a girl aged 10-17 years with multiple sclerosis. CDR3 DNA: TGCGCCAGCAGGACAGGGTATTCACCCCTCCACTTT. The encoded protein is CASRTGYSPLHF.